The 9 T cell receptor beta chains below were found in one sample sequenced in a study of T-cell memory formation after mild COVID-19. TCRdb re-called the 5' RACE reads through MiXCR, storing one row per CDR3 protein. The sample yields approximately 570,000 distinct CDR3 sequences, roughly 18% seen once. Sequenced input: PBMCs or a T cell subset sorted from them (not recorded which). The receptor set was obtained from an adult woman who had mild COVID-19 (a few samples of this study predate the infection). Cell type and time point are not known.

This clonotype was seen more than once but under ten times. The chain links TRBV6-5 to TRBJ1-1, with 9 bases lining up with TRBD1. The trim removed 2 bases at V and 5 bases at J, leaving 6 bases unmatched. The CDR3 loop spans 15 amino acids. Germline V gene data show CDR1 as MNHEY and CDR2 as SVGAGI. CDR3 in amino acids: CASSYGDRVDTEAFF. The CDR3 nucleotides are TGTGCCAGCAGTTACGGGGACAGGGTTGATACTGAAGCTTTCTTT.

This rearrangement joins TRBV7-3 to TRBJ2-3; TRBD2 matches at 7 bases. The J segment lost 0 bases and the V segment lost 5 bases, leaving 11 bases of the junction unmatched. Germline CDR1 SGHTA, CDR2 FQGTGA. The CDR3 covers 17 residues. Here the CDR3 DNA reads TGTGCCAGCAGCCTAAAGGGAGCGGGAATCAGCACAGATACGCAGTATTTT. Residues: CASSLKGAGISTDTQYF.

The chain couples TRBV28 to TRBJ2-7; 8 bases match TRBD1. With 5 bases clipped from V and 1 base from J, the junction kept 7 bases outside the gene matches. CDR3 length equals 15 residues. CDR1 MDHEN and CDR2 SYDVKM come from the germline V gene. The CDR3 nucleotides are TGTGCCAGCAGTACCCTTGGGACAGGATCCTACGAGCAGTACTTC. Translating gives CASSTLGTGSYEQYF.

The sample holds many counts of this clonotype. V gene TRBV3-1 combines with J gene TRBJ2-5, with 8 bases fitting TRBD1. V was clipped by 4 bases and J by 2 bases; unmatched bases: 9. Germline CDR1 reads LGHDT; CDR2 reads YNNKEL (reference sequence). This CDR3 region has 16 residues. The CDR3 DNA reads as TGTGCCAGCAGCCCGTGGACAGGGCTGGGACAAGAGACCCAGTACTTC. Translation: CASSPWTGLGQETQYF.

There are many counts of this clonotype. The CDR3 region is CASSFSSGSTDTQYF. For the CDR3, the DNA is TGTGCCAGCAGCTTCTCTAGCGGGAGCACAGATACGCAGTATTTT. This sequence joins TRBV12-3 or TRBV12-4 and TRBJ2-3; TRBD2 matches at 8 bases. V lost 6 bases and J lost 0; bases outside the gene matches: 5. This CDR3 comprises 15 residues.

This clonotype was picked up a small number of times. J is TRBJ1-5 and V is TRBV24-1; 8 nucleotides agree with TRBD1. The CDR3 spans 14 residues. CDR1 is KGHDR and CDR2 is SFDVKD in the germline V gene. J gave up 6 bases and V 5 bases, and 5 bases lay outside the gene matches. CDR3 in amino acids: CATSGQGASQPQHF. CDR3 bases: TGTGCCACCAGTGGGCAGGGGGCAAGTCAGCCCCAGCATTTT.

This clonotype was detected a few times. The V call is TRBV13, the J call TRBJ2-5, with D hard to call. The CDR3 has 14 amino acids. Per the germline V gene, CDR1 is PRHDT and CDR2 is FYEKMQ (reference sequence). Deletions cut 5 bases from V and 5 bases from J, with 15 bases between. CDR3 sequence (DNA): TGTGCCAGCAGCCCTAGGGCAGGTGGGGAGACCCAGTACTTC. The encoded protein is CASSPRAGGETQYF. Combining the CDR3 with reference TRBV13 and TRBJ2-5 gives the whole variable domain AAGVIQSPRHLIKEKRETATLKCYPIPRHDTVYWYQQGPGQDPQFLISFYEKMQSDKGSIPDRFSAQQFSDYHSELNMSSLELGDSALYFCASSPRAGGETQYFGPGTRLLVL.

This clonotype was seen only a few times. The V gene is TRBV15, the J gene TRBJ2-1; TRBD2 matches at 8 bases. J was trimmed by 7 bases and V by 11 bases; bases with no gene match: 16. Germline CDR1 LNHNV, CDR2 YYDKDF (reference sequence). There are 15 residues in the CDR3. The CDR3 loop reads CAASPGGVRANEQFF. CDR3 sequence (DNA): TGTGCCGCCTCACCGGGGGGGGTACGTGCAAATGAGCAGTTCTTC.

This clonotype was observed a few times. The rearrangement uses TRBV5-1 and TRBJ1-4, with D possibly being TRBD1 (6 bases). Trimming removed 0 bases at V and 10 bases at J, with 13 bases between. Germline V CDR1 and CDR2: SGHRS, YFSETQ. This CDR3 region has 14 residues. CDR3 sequence reads: CASSLAGDTRKLFF. CDR3 in DNA: TGCGCCAGCAGCTTGGCGGGGGACACCAGAAAACTGTTTTTT.